The 10 T cell receptor beta chains listed next were all sequenced from one sample in a study of shared clonotypes between healthy human individuals. Only in-frame clones appear in the TCRdb table, and some are missing; sequencing was by immunoSEQ multiplex PCR. Found here are around 2.5 million clones, approximately 94% of them singletons; the top ten hold approximately 0.37%. Sequences were obtained from naive CD4+ T cells from PBMCs. Subset of the sample: CD45RA+ positively selected. The receptors shown here come from a man between 18 and 35 years old in good health. Some clones in this sample may be carry-over from other donors' samples.

The rearrangement joins TRBV9 to TRBJ1-2; the D gene is possibly TRBD1 (6 bases). Per germline, CDR1 SGDLS and CDR2 YYNGEE. The CDR3 covers 13 residues. The V end lost 4 bases, the J end lost 8 bases, and 15 bases lay between the germline ends. CDR3 sequence: CASSMYRDRGYTF. CDR3 nucleotide sequence: TGTGCCAGCAGCATGTACAGGGATCGGGGCTACACCTTC.

V usage is TRBV2 and J usage is TRBJ1-5; D not resolved. V was trimmed by 6 bases and J by 2 bases, leaving 8 bases between them. Germline V gene sequence: CDR1 SNHLY, CDR2 FYNNEI. The CDR3 is 13 amino acids. The CDR3 loop reads CASRGRGNQPQHF. In nucleotides, the CDR3 is TGTGCCAGCAGGGGCCGAGGCAATCAGCCCCAGCATTTT.

The V and J genes are TRBV25-1 and TRBJ2-5; the D is unclear. CDR1 is MGHDK, CDR2 SYGVNS, per germline. V was trimmed by 7 bases and J by 1 base, leaving 10 bases between them. This CDR3 has 13 residues. Here the CDR3 reads CASNRSPQETQYF. CDR3 in DNA: TGTGCCAGCAATCGCAGCCCCCAAGAGACCCAGTACTTC. Drawing the rest from reference TRBV25-1 and TRBJ2-5, the complete variable domain is EADIYQTPRYLVIGTGKKITLECSQTMGHDKMYWYQQDPGMELHLIHYSYGVNSTEKGDLSSESTVSRIRTEHFPLTLESARPSHTSQYLCASNRSPQETQYFGPGTRLLVL.

The CDR3 region is CASSRSSGNTIYF. Written as DNA, the CDR3 is TGTGCCAGCAGCAGGAGCTCTGGAAACACCATATATTTT. V is TRBV2 and J is TRBJ1-3; no definite D call. V lost 6 bases, J lost 0 bases, and 6 bases lay in between. CDR1 is SNHLY, CDR2 FYNNEI, per germline. The CDR3 has 13 residues. Complete variable domain (other parts from reference TRBV2 and TRBJ1-3): EPEVTQTPSHQVTQMGQEVILRCVPISNHLYFYWYRQILGQKVEFLVSFYNNEISEKSEIFDDQFSVERPDGSNFTLKIRSTKLEDSAMYFCASSRSSGNTIYFGEGSWLTVV.

This rearrangement joins TRBV7-8 to TRBJ2-5; 7 nucleotides match TRBD2. V shed 1 base and J 5 bases; nucleotides not matched to a gene: 7. Germline V gene lookup returns CDR1 SGHVS and CDR2 FQNEAQ. The CDR3 spans 15 residues. CDR3 region: CASSLVVAGGETQYF. The CDR3 bases are TGTGCCAGCAGCTTAGTTGTAGCGGGTGGGGAGACCCAGTACTTC.

The count of this clone is one. In nucleotides, the CDR3 is TGTGCCAGCAGCTTGAGCGGGGGGGGACCAGATACGCAGTATTTT. The encoded protein is CASSLSGGGPDTQYF. The rearrangement uses TRBV11-2 and TRBJ2-3, with TRBD2 matching over 10 bases. The CDR3 consists of 15 residues. J lost 4 bases, V lost 3 bases, and 4 bases had no gene match. CDR1 is SGHAT, CDR2 FQNNGV, per germline.

The chain carries TRBV6-6 and TRBJ2-7, with 8 bases identical to TRBD1. Per germline, CDR1 MNHNY and CDR2 SVGAGI (reference sequence). This CDR3 region has 12 residues. Trimming removed 10 bases from V and 2 bases from J; junction bases left unmatched: 4. The CDR3: CATLDRAYEQYF. The CDR3 DNA reads as TGTGCCACCCTGGACAGGGCCTACGAGCAGTACTTC.

Only one count was recorded for this clone. This chain uses TRBV23-1 with TRBJ1-1; 11 bases are a match to TRBD1. TRBV23-1 is an ORF, and what it does is uncertain. Trimming removed 1 base from V and 4 bases from J; junction bases left unmatched: 11. This CDR3 comprises 18 residues. The CDR3 sequence: CASSQYGQGAGITTEAFF. CDR3 nucleotide sequence: TGCGCCAGCAGTCAATATGGACAGGGGGCTGGGATTACCACTGAAGCTTTCTTT.

The chain combines TRBV29-1 with TRBJ2-5, with D possibly being TRBD1 (6 bases). Germline V gene sequence: CDR1 SQVTM, CDR2 ANQGSEA. The CDR3 is 12 residues long. The V end lost 4 bases, the J end lost 3 bases, and 9 bases lay between the germline ends. Here the CDR3 DNA reads TGCAGCGTTGTGAACAGGGAAGAGACCCAGTACTTC. Its protein is CSVVNREETQYF.

V usage is TRBV5-1 and J usage is TRBJ2-3; 11 bases match TRBD2. This CDR3 spans 17 amino acids. Germline V gene sequence: CDR1 SGHRS, CDR2 YFSETQ. V lost 2 bases, J lost 2 bases, and 7 bases stayed unmatched. The CDR3 loop reads CASSFLAGGGSTDTQYF. The CDR3 DNA reads as TGCGCCAGCAGCTTTTTAGCGGGAGGGGGATCCACAGATACGCAGTATTTT.